This T cell receptor (beta chain) was retrieved from a study of beta chain features in type 1 diabetes. Study-wide findings and caveats: Using cDNA template may skew counts toward highly expressing activated cells. Type 1 diabetes patients had TCRB CDR3s that were shorter (moderately but significantly so) in all four CD4+ subsets. Patients with type 1 diabetes showed fewer VDJ junction insertions and more deletions. PCR might show a preference for shorter templates, equally across patients and controls.

CDR1 and CDR2 from the germline V gene are GTSNPN and SVGIG (reference sequence). The CDR3 contains 13 residues. Trimming left V 0 bases short and J 6 bases short, with 9 bases between. This clone was found a few times. The antigen remains undetermined. Expressed TCRB transcripts were sequenced because the entire RNA isolate underwent reverse transcription. Here immunoSEQ multiplex PCR was the method, and the copy in TCRdb shows in-frame clones only, minus some. The repertoire holds hundreds of thousands of clones, with approximately 10% as singletons. Sorted cells reached over 95% purity in every population.

The J gene is TRBJ2-4, the V gene TRBV30; possibly TRBD2 for D (5 bases). Sequenced material: naive CD4+ T cells from blood. The receptor was isolated from a man younger than 45 with type 1 diabetes. The CDR3 protein is CAWSVTGGNIQYF. The CDR3 nucleotides are TGTGCCTGGAGTGTAACCGGAGGAAACATTCAGTACTTC.